These T cell receptor beta chains were read from a single sample in a study of Ad26.COV2.S vaccination and SARS-CoV-2 variants. Assay: immunoSEQ multiplex PCR; the TCRdb copy retains only in-frame clones and omits some. Of about 350,000 clones in the sample, around 89% are singletons; the top ten hold roughly 4.8%. The sample in question was peripheral blood, obtained in a trial of Ad26.COV2.S vaccine versus placebo. The receptors come from a person aged 18-60 years who received the Ad26.COV2.S COVID-19 vaccine or a placebo. The CDR3 runs from the conserved cysteine through the conserved F or W. D genes are given only for firm matches. Some rows have no size entry. The others give once, few or many, or a class for an expanded clone.

length | D | J | size | V | CDR3 | DNA
11 | TRBD1 | TRBJ1-1 | - | TRBV5-1 | CASSVGQEAFF | TGCGCCAGCAGCGTGGGACAGGAAGCTTTCTTT
16 | TRBD2 | TRBJ2-7 | - | TRBV4-1 | CASSQDLAGAAYEQYF | TGCGCCAGCAGCCAAGATCTAGCGGGAGCGGCCTACGAGCAGTACTTC
14 | TRBD1 | TRBJ2-1 | - | TRBV9 | CASSPRTGQNEQFF | TGTGCCAGCAGCCCAAGGACAGGGCAGAATGAGCAGTTCTTC
15 | TRBD1 | TRBJ1-1 | - | TRBV28 | CASSLTGYLHTEAFF | TGTGCCAGCAGCTTGACAGGGTACTTACACACTGAAGCTTTCTTT
11 | - | TRBJ2-7 | - | TRBV7-9 | CASSFNYEQYF | TGTGCCAGCAGCTTTAACTACGAGCAGTACTTC
14 | - | TRBJ2-1 | few | TRBV7-9 | CASSFVQGNNEQFF | TGTGCCAGCAGCTTTGTCCAGGGGAACAATGAGCAGTTCTTC
13 | - | TRBJ1-2 | - | TRBV11-3 | CASSLDVNYGYTF | TGTGCCAGCAGCTTAGACGTTAACTATGGCTACACCTTC
17 | TRBD2 | TRBJ2-3 | - | TRBV10-3 | CAISQGGLAGRTDTQYF | TGTGCCATCAGCCAAGGGGGACTAGCGGGACGCACAGATACGCAGTATTTT
16 | - | TRBJ2-2 | once | TRBV5-8 | CASRKDTGTHTGELFF | TGTGCCAGCCGGAAAGACACCGGGACTCACACCGGGGAGCTGTTTTTT
17 | TRBD2 | TRBJ2-3 | - | TRBV29-1 | CSVDGLAGWIGEDTQYF | TGCAGCGTTGACGGGCTAGCGGGGTGGATAGGCGAGGATACGCAGTATTTT
16 | TRBD1 | TRBJ2-2 | - | TRBV13 | CASSFLSNRGAGELFF | TGTGCCAGCAGCTTCCTAAGTAACAGGGGGGCCGGGGAGCTGTTTTTT
15 | TRBD2 | TRBJ2-5 | - | TRBV2 | CASSGLAGGQETQYF | TGTGCCAGCAGTGGACTAGCGGGGGGCCAAGAGACCCAGTACTTC
13 | TRBD1 | TRBJ1-5 | - | TRBV6-5 | CASREQGVQPQHF | TGTGCCAGCAGAGAGCAGGGGGTACAGCCCCAGCATTTT
18 | TRBD1 | TRBJ2-7 | - | TRBV6-1 | CASSERPPGQGSSYEQYF | TGTGCCAGCAGTGAACGTCCCCCAGGACAGGGCAGCTCCTACGAGCAGTACTTC
15 | - | TRBJ1-2 | - | TRBV4-3 | CASSQVRGADYGYTF | TGCGCCAGCAGCCAAGTTAGGGGGGCTGACTATGGCTACACCTTC
15 | TRBD1 | TRBJ1-5 | once | TRBV2 | CASSELGQSNQPQHF | TGTGCCAGCAGTGAATTGGGACAGAGCAATCAGCCCCAGCATTTT
16 | TRBD1 | TRBJ2-2 | - | TRBV28 | CASRIDSGQATGELFF | TGTGCCAGCAGGATTGATTCGGGACAGGCCACCGGGGAGCTGTTTTTT
15 | TRBD2 | TRBJ2-4 | - | TRBV7-2 | CASSLLEAGVGIQYF | TGTGCCAGCAGCCTCCTGGAAGCGGGAGTGGGCATTCAGTACTTC
15 | - | TRBJ2-3 | - | TRBV6-5 | CASSRGGINTDTQYF | TGTGCCAGCAGTAGGGGGGGGATCAACACAGATACGCAGTATTTT
15 | - | TRBJ2-3 | - | TRBV6-5 | CASSYSTSRADTQYF | TGTGCCAGCAGTTACTCGACCTCACGGGCAGATACGCAGTATTTT
14 | TRBD2 | TRBJ2-2 | - | TRBV6-5 | CASSRTSGAGELFF | TGTGCCAGCAGCCGGACTAGCGGGGCCGGGGAGCTGTTTTTT
15 | - | TRBJ2-7 | - | TRBV15 | CATSREKGGGYEQYF | TGTGCCACCAGCAGAGAGAAGGGCGGTGGCTACGAGCAGTACTTC
13 | - | TRBJ2-5 | - | TRBV11-3 | CASSLSLEETQYF | TGTGCCAGCAGCTTATCTCTAGAAGAGACCCAGTACTTC
14 | - | TRBJ2-7 | - | TRBV7-6 | CASSLVAGGHEQYF | TGTGCCAGCAGCTTGGTCGCAGGGGGGCACGAGCAGTACTTC
13 | - | TRBJ1-4 | - | TRBV10-3 | CAISEDRNEKLFF | TGTGCCATCAGTGAAGACAGGAATGAAAAACTGTTTTTT
14 | TRBD1 | TRBJ2-7 | few | TRBV28 | CASTDRGRSYEQYF | TGTGCCAGCACGGACAGGGGACGGTCCTACGAGCAGTACTTC
19 | - | TRBJ1-2 | - | TRBV21-1 | CASSHTATGTEIANYGYTF | TGTGCCAGCAGCCATACAGCGACCGGGACAGAAATTGCTAACTATGGCTACACCTTC
14 | - | TRBJ1-1 | - | TRBV27 | CASSFGTPNTEAFF | TGTGCCAGCAGTTTTGGGACTCCGAACACTGAAGCTTTCTTT
16 | - | TRBJ2-3 | - | TRBV6-2/TRBV6-3 | CASSYGIGGGPNTQYF | TGTGCCAGCAGTTACGGTATAGGGGGAGGGCCAAATACGCAGTATTTT
14 | TRBD1 | TRBJ1-2 | - | TRBV15 | CATSREGQGYGYTF | TGTGCCACCAGCAGAGAAGGACAGGGGTATGGCTACACCTTC
16 | - | TRBJ2-3 | - | TRBV18 | CASSPEWDTYTDTQYF | TGTGCCAGCTCACCAGAATGGGACACGTACACAGATACGCAGTATTTT
14 | - | TRBJ2-7 | - | TRBV29-1 | CSVEEGQGLYEQYF | TGCAGCGTTGAAGAAGGTCAGGGGCTCTACGAGCAGTACTTC
12 | - | TRBJ2-7 | - | TRBV14 | CASSQDIASVYF | TGTGCCAGCAGCCAAGATATCGCTAGCGTGTACTTC
13 | - | TRBJ1-2 | - | TRBV28 | CASSLFEGGGYTF | TGTGCCAGCAGTTTATTTGAGGGGGGTGGCTACACCTTC
15 | - | TRBJ2-5 | - | TRBV10-3 | CAISDGGTVQETQYF | TGTGCCATCAGTGATGGGGGGACAGTTCAAGAGACCCAGTACTTC